The source of this T cell receptor (beta chain) is a study of graft-versus-host responses after intestinal transplantation (dated by TCRdb to the early 2020s). With regard to the full study: Recipients received multivisceral, liver-intestinal, or isolated intestinal transplants. After intestinal transplantation, graft-versus-host and host-versus-graft alloreactive T cell clones in the graft, circulation and bone marrow were tracked using bulk TCR-beta CDR3 sequencing. All recipients received anti-thymocyte globulin induction followed by maintenance tacrolimus and steroids for about three years. The cohort enrolled some 23 intestinal transplant recipients, one of whom was a retransplant, and 3 patients without pretransplant specimens were excluded. A peak of at least 4% donor T cells among recipient peripheral blood mononuclear cells was the definition used for donor T cell macrochimerism. To identify alloreactive clones, pre-transplant mixed lymphocyte reaction products were sequenced and compared with unstimulated pre-transplant donor and recipient T cells. Instead of going to the commercial service, samples from three later patients were sequenced in-house on an Illumina MiSeq and processed with MiXCR. Broader findings and caveats from the paper: Patients with donor T cell macrochimerism had high GvH to HvG T cell clonal ratios in their allografts. GvH clones were detected in recipient bone marrow, and some appeared earlier in ileal mucosa or blood, consistent with an intestinal mucosal origin. The relatively low number and heterogeneity of intestinal transplant patients limited the conclusions. Early after transplant, peak levels of circulating GvH clones were found to be associated with declines in HvG clones.

The library was built by means of the immunoSEQ multiplex PCR assay. For most patients, genomic DNA was isolated with the Qiagen DNeasy Blood and Tissue Kit and shipped frozen to Adaptive Biotechnologies for TCR sequencing. Adaptive Biotechnologies carried out high-throughput TCR-beta CDR3 sequencing of genomic DNA for most patients. Under the source paper's analysis protocol: Adaptive's ImmunoSEQ software was the source of the TCR sequencing data for around 20 patients, while a few other patients were processed with MiXCR and VDJtools. CD4 versus CD8 sorting errors were corrected by removing sequences found in both subsets at a frequency ratio below 5:1. CDR3 nucleotide sequences shared by donor and recipient were removed because the origin of these sequences could not be assigned. At least 2-fold expansion over unstimulated cells and a minimum CFSE-low frequency of 0.002% (template counts) or 0.001% (read counts) were required for clones to be classified as alloreactive. A clone was considered mappable if detected in the sequenced pre-transplant spleen, lymph node, or MLR CFSE-low populations of the donor or recipient. The cumulative frequency of alloreactive clones was calculated as a percentage of all sequences, weighted by copy number. Sourced from immuneACCESS, this table was stored by TCRdb with only in-frame sequences that have V and J called. A share of the clones is absent; for the studies checked, an unresolved V gene accounts for under half, and the remainder has no known explanation. That table furnishes V, J and clone size, whereas the DNA furnished D and trimming. The sample includes tens of thousands of clones, with around three fifths observed a single time. The ten largest clonotypes hold 1% of the sample.

Reading the label with the study, this specimen's time point is: cells obtained before transplantation from donor or recipient. Mixed lymphocyte reactions plated around 200,000 CFSE-labeled pre-transplant responders with around 200,000 irradiated violet-dye-labeled stimulators and were cultured for 6 days. After the mixed lymphocyte reaction, proliferating CD3+CD4+CFSE-low and CD3+CD8+CFSE-low responder cells were FACS-sorted on a BD Influx sorter. Per the germline V gene, MNHNS is the CDR1 and SASEGT is the CDR2. Clipping removes 6 bases from V and 10 bases from J, with 9 as the unmatched junction base count. The CDR3 sequence holds 14 residues, the cysteine and phenylalanine included. The CDR3 DNA has 42 bases and is translated from base 1. Notes on this clone: No per-base quality is available; no much larger clone lies one base away.

The sequence was collected from a human patient who received an intestinal transplant. This sequence uses TRBV6-1 and TRBJ1-1, and TRBD1 matches 12 of the central bases. The sample was alloreactive CD4+ T cells from a mixed lymphocyte reaction culture, taken before intestinal transplant. The cell subset or site label on this specimen signifies: CFSE-low proliferating T cells sorted from roughly 6-day pre-transplant mixed lymphocyte reaction (GvH or HvG direction). The CDR3 region has the sequence CASRTGTGGAGAFF. Here is the DNA: TGTGCCAGCAGGACCGGGACAGGGGGCGCCGGAGCTTTCTTT.